These T cell receptor beta chains were read from a single sample in a study of regulatory T cells in long-lasting Graves disease. MiXCR, applied by TCRdb to the multiplex PCR reads, yields one record per CDR3 protein. The sample yields over 350,000 distinct CDR3 sequences, about 20% seen once. The sequenced sample was peripheral blood mononuclear cells (PBMCs), obtained when the disease was refractory, from a patient treated with antithyroid drugs. The receptors were sampled from a female donor with Graves disease. Each CDR3 is given with its conserved first and last residue. The order of the fields is clone size, J gene, D gene, V gene, CDR3 protein, CDR3 DNA. A D gene is named only where the DNA matches it firmly. The listing skips clone size in some rows; elsewhere it reads once, few, many or a size class.

clone size: .; J gene: TRBJ1-1; D gene: .; V gene: TRBV28; CDR3 protein: CASSFVRRSTEAFF; CDR3 DNA: TGTGCCAGCAGTTTTGTCCGAAGGAGTACTGAAGCTTTCTTT
clone size: few; J gene: TRBJ2-7; D gene: TRBD2; V gene: TRBV20-1; CDR3 protein: CSARVWGGISYEQYF; CDR3 DNA: TGCAGTGCTAGGGTTTGGGGGGGGATCTCCTACGAGCAGTACTTC
clone size: .; J gene: TRBJ2-2; D gene: TRBD2; V gene: TRBV6-1; CDR3 protein: CASSKPGGTGELFF; CDR3 DNA: TGTGCCAGCAGTAAACCGGGGGGGACCGGGGAGCTGTTTTTT
clone size: few; J gene: TRBJ2-7; D gene: TRBD1; V gene: TRBV6-1; CDR3 protein: CASTPRQHRTGVSYEQYF; CDR3 DNA: TGTGCCAGCACACCACGCCAACACCGGACAGGGGTCTCCTACGAGCAGTACTTC
clone size: many; J gene: TRBJ2-7; D gene: TRBD1; V gene: TRBV6-5; CDR3 protein: CASSYQYGQGVNEQYF; CDR3 DNA: TGTGCCAGCAGTTACCAATACGGACAGGGTGTGAACGAGCAGTACTTC
clone size: .; J gene: TRBJ2-3; D gene: TRBD1; V gene: TRBV28; CDR3 protein: CASSGTGISTDTQYF; CDR3 DNA: TGTGCCAGCAGTGGGACAGGCATTAGCACAGATACGCAGTATTTT
clone size: .; J gene: TRBJ1-2; D gene: TRBD1; V gene: TRBV29-1; CDR3 protein: CSVGATGEGNGYTF; CDR3 DNA: TGCAGCGTCGGAGCCACAGGGGAAGGGAATGGCTACACCTTC
clone size: few; J gene: TRBJ1-4; D gene: .; V gene: TRBV19; CDR3 protein: CASSLTGFGNEKLFF; CDR3 DNA: TGTGCCAGTAGTCTCACAGGGTTTGGTAATGAAAAACTGTTTTTT
clone size: many; J gene: TRBJ1-1; D gene: .; V gene: TRBV12-3/TRBV12-4; CDR3 protein: CASSLATTGGDTEAFF; CDR3 DNA: TGTGCCAGCAGTTTAGCGACGACGGGCGGAGACACTGAAGCTTTCTTT
clone size: many; J gene: TRBJ2-7; D gene: TRBD2; V gene: TRBV27; CDR3 protein: CASSSGRGAYEQYF; CDR3 DNA: TGTGCCAGCAGCAGCGGGAGGGGGGCGTACGAGCAGTACTTC
clone size: .; J gene: TRBJ2-7; D gene: .; V gene: TRBV10-3; CDR3 protein: CAIARTSYEQYF; CDR3 DNA: TGTGCCATCGCCAGGACCTCCTACGAGCAGTACTTC
clone size: few; J gene: TRBJ1-1; D gene: .; V gene: TRBV20-1; CDR3 protein: CSALRQMNTEAFF; CDR3 DNA: TGCAGTGCCCTAAGACAGATGAACACTGAAGCTTTCTTT
clone size: few; J gene: TRBJ2-7; D gene: .; V gene: TRBV6-1; CDR3 protein: CASGDRVGHEQYF; CDR3 DNA: TGTGCCAGTGGAGATCGGGTGGGACACGAGCAGTACTTC
clone size: .; J gene: TRBJ1-2; D gene: .; V gene: TRBV19; CDR3 protein: CAAKEPNYGYTF; CDR3 DNA: TGTGCCGCTAAAGAGCCTAACTATGGCTACACCTTC
clone size: many; J gene: TRBJ1-6; D gene: TRBD1; V gene: TRBV11-2; CDR3 protein: CASSLRTGGISHSPLHF; CDR3 DNA: TGTGCCAGCAGCCTACGGACAGGCGGAATTTCCCATTCACCCCTCCACTTT
clone size: many; J gene: TRBJ2-5; D gene: TRBD2; V gene: TRBV7-3; CDR3 protein: CASSPRGGRETQYF; CDR3 DNA: TGTGCCAGCAGCCCTAGGGGCGGGAGGGAGACCCAGTACTTC
clone size: .; J gene: TRBJ2-7; D gene: .; V gene: TRBV20-1; CDR3 protein: CSALWPGANEQYF; CDR3 DNA: TGCAGTGCCCTCTGGCCGGGAGCCAACGAGCAGTACTTC
clone size: .; J gene: TRBJ1-5; D gene: .; V gene: TRBV15; CDR3 protein: CATSREAFNQPQHF; CDR3 DNA: TGTGCCACCAGCAGAGAAGCGTTCAATCAGCCCCAGCATTTT
clone size: few; J gene: TRBJ2-6; D gene: .; V gene: TRBV10-3; CDR3 protein: CAINRQEAALSGANVLTF; CDR3 DNA: TGTGCCATCAACCGACAGGAGGCGGCCTTATCTGGGGCCAACGTCCTGACTTTC
clone size: few; J gene: TRBJ2-5; D gene: TRBD1; V gene: TRBV11-3; CDR3 protein: CASSVTGGDETQYF; CDR3 DNA: TGTGCCAGCAGCGTGACAGGGGGTGACGAGACCCAGTACTTC
clone size: few; J gene: TRBJ1-2; D gene: TRBD1; V gene: TRBV5-4; CDR3 protein: CASSSGTGGAEGYTF; CDR3 DNA: TGTGCCAGCAGCTCCGGGACAGGGGGCGCGGAAGGCTACACCTTC
clone size: few; J gene: TRBJ2-2; D gene: .; V gene: TRBV11-1; CDR3 protein: CASSRTAYRTDFLRTGGLFF; CDR3 DNA: TGTGCCAGCAGCCGCACCGCCTACCGGACAGATTTTTTGAGAACCGGGGGGCTGTTTTTT
clone size: .; J gene: TRBJ2-1; D gene: TRBD2; V gene: TRBV6-1; CDR3 protein: CASSHGGRLNEQFF; CDR3 DNA: TGTGCCAGCAGCCACGGGGGGAGATTAAATGAGCAGTTCTTC
clone size: many; J gene: TRBJ2-4; D gene: TRBD1; V gene: TRBV11-2; CDR3 protein: CASSLNRGVLNIQYF; CDR3 DNA: TGTGCCAGCAGCTTAAACAGGGGAGTGTTGAACATTCAGTACTTC
clone size: many; J gene: TRBJ2-7; D gene: TRBD2; V gene: TRBV7-2; CDR3 protein: CASSSGLAGAYEQYF; CDR3 DNA: TGTGCCAGCAGCTCGGGACTAGCGGGAGCCTACGAGCAGTACTTC
clone size: many; J gene: TRBJ1-2; D gene: TRBD1; V gene: TRBV2; CDR3 protein: CASSETRQGDGYTF; CDR3 DNA: TGTGCCAGCAGTGAAACCCGACAGGGCGATGGCTACACCTTC
clone size: .; J gene: TRBJ2-5; D gene: TRBD2; V gene: TRBV3-1; CDR3 protein: CASSQGGTSWSSQETQYF; CDR3 DNA: TGTGCCAGCAGCCAAGGGGGGACTAGCTGGTCCAGCCAAGAGACCCAGTACTTC
clone size: many; J gene: TRBJ2-7; D gene: .; V gene: TRBV27; CDR3 protein: CASSLEGEPYEQYF; CDR3 DNA: TGTGCCAGCAGTTTAGAGGGGGAACCTTACGAGCAGTACTTC
clone size: .; J gene: TRBJ2-2; D gene: TRBD1; V gene: TRBV5-1; CDR3 protein: CASSFGTGRTGELFF; CDR3 DNA: TGCGCCAGCAGCTTTGGGACAGGGAGGACCGGGGAGCTGTTTTTT
clone size: few; J gene: TRBJ2-5; D gene: TRBD2; V gene: TRBV4-3; CDR3 protein: CASSQDLRTSWGETQYF; CDR3 DNA: TGCGCCAGCAGCCAAGATCTCCGGACTAGCTGGGGCGAGACCCAGTACTTC
clone size: few; J gene: TRBJ1-4; D gene: .; V gene: TRBV12-3/TRBV12-4; CDR3 protein: CASSSGTQGEKLFF; CDR3 DNA: TGTGCCAGCAGTTCCGGGACCCAGGGGGAAAAACTGTTTTTT